This T cell receptor beta chain came from a study of Graves' ophthalmopathy and Graves' hyperthyroidism. Germline lookup yields CDR1 MNHNS and CDR2 SASEGT. The CDR3 runs to 14 residues. The V gene lost 7 bases and the J gene lost 4 bases, with 14 bases spanning the gap. Among the exclusions were patients with other autoimmune diseases, uncontrolled infections, pregnancy or lactation. Amplification from RNA transcripts yielded the TCR beta CDR3 regions. An opening RT-PCR round employed HTBI primers and preceded a second-round multiplex PCR. TCRdb reprocessed the multiplex PCR reads with MiXCR, giving one entry per CDR3 protein. The table has some 250,000 distinct CDR3 sequences, around 50% seen once.

This rearrangement joins TRBV6-1 to TRBJ1-3, with no clear D. The TCR sequence derives from an adult man with Graves' ophthalmopathy. The specimen was peripheral blood. The CDR3 coding sequence is TGTGCCAGCACGTTGAGTGGGCTGGGAAACACCATATATTTT. Its translation: CASTLSGLGNTIYF.